This entry is about one TCR beta chain. The data stem from a study of CD8 T cells in Susac syndrome. RNA, at about 0.5 to 1 ug, was reverse transcribed with random hexamers. Via MiXCR, TCRdb re-called the immunoSEQ multiplex PCR reads, giving one row per CDR3 protein. This sample yields 55,000 to 80,000 distinct CDR3 sequences, of which 90% to 95% are seen a single time; less than 0.16% belongs to the top ten. The CDR3 spans 15 residues. Losses at the gene ends were 5 bases for V and 8 bases for J; bases not matched to a gene: 13. CDR1 and CDR2 (germline): SGHNT, YYREEE (reference sequence). This chain joins TRBV5-4 and TRBJ1-2, with 9 nucleotides matching TRBD1. The origin of this receptor is a human donor with Susac syndrome. The sequenced sample consisted of CD4+ T cells from PBMCs. The CDR3 reads CASRPGTGSMWGYTF. Here the CDR3 DNA reads TGTGCCAGCAGGCCCGGGACAGGGTCCATGTGGGGCTACACCTTC.